Below, one T cell receptor (beta chain) is given with its context. Original processing methods: Reference gene primer amplification yielded estimated nucleated cell counts. TCRdb's copy holds only in-frame clones and misses some; the assay was immunoSEQ multiplex PCR. D and trimming come from the DNA, and the V and J calls and clone size come from that table. The sample includes over 55,000 clones, nearly 85% of them seen just once. The V end was cut by 4 bases, the J end by 0 bases, with 27 bases between. The germline V gene encodes CDR1 SGHVS and CDR2 FQNEAQ. The CDR3 has 20 residues. This specimen belongs to a study of blood T cell repertoires in COVID-19. On the study more broadly: Material from acute and convalescent COVID-19 was sourced from the United States, Italy and Spain. Nucleic acid was either cDNA or gDNA, and it came from T cells, B-cell-depleted T cells, or PBMCs.

This chain uses TRBV7-8 with TRBJ1-1; tentative D call: TRBD1 (6 bases). This clonotype was obtained from a human donor in a cohort sampled during active COVID-19. The sequenced sample was peripheral blood. For the CDR3, the DNA is TGTGCCAGCAGCTCCAGACAGGCCACCCTTATAATGTCCCTGAACACTGAAGCTTTCTTT. Translation gives CASSSRQATLIMSLNTEAFF.